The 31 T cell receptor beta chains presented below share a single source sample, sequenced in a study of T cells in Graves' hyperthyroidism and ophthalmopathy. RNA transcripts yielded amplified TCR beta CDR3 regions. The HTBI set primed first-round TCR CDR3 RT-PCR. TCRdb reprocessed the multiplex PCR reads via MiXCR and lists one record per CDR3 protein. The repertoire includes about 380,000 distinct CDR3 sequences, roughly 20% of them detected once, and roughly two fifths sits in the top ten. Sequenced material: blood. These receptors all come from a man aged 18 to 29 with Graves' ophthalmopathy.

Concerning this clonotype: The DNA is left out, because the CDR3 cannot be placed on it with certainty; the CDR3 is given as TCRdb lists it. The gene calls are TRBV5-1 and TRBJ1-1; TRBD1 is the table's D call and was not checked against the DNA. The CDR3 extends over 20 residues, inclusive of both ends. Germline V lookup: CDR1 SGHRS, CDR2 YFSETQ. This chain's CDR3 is CASSFYICSAPEGRGTEAFF.

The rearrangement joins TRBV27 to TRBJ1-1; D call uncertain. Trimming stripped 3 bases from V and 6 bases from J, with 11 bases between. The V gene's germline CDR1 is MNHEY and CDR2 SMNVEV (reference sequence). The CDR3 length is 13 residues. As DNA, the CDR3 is TGTGCCAGCAGTTTGGGCAGAGGCGCTGAAGCTTTCTTT. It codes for CASSLGRGAEAFF.

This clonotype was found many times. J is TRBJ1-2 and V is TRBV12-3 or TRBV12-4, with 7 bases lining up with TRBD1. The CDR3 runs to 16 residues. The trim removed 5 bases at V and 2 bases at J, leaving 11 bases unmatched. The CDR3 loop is CASSLSAGTDNYGYTF. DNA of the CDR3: TGTGCCAGCAGTCTGAGCGCAGGGACAGACAACTATGGCTACACCTTC.

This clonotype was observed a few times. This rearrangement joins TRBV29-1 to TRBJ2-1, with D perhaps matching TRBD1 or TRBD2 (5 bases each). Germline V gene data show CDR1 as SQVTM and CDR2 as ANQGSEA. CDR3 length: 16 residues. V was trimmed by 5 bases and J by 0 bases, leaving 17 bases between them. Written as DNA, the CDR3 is TGCAGCGTTCTCCCTGGGGGTCTGAGCTCCTACAATGAGCAGTTCTTC. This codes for CSVLPGGLSSYNEQFF.

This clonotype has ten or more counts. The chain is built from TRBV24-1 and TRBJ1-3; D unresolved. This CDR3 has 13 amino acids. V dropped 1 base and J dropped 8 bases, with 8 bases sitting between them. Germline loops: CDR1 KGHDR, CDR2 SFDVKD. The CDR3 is CATSDFLMDTIYF. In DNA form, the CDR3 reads TGTGCCACCAGTGATTTTCTCATGGACACCATATATTTT.

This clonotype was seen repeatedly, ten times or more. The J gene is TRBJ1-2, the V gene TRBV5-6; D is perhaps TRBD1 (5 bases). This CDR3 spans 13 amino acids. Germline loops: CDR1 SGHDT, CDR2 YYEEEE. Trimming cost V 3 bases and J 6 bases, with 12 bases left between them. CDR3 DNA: TGTGCCAGCAGCTACCCCCCCAGGGATGGCTACACCTTC. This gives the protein CASSYPPRDGYTF.

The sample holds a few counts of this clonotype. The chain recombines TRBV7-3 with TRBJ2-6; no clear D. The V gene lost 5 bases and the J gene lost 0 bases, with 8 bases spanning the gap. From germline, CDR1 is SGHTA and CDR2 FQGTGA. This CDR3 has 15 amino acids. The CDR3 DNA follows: TGTGCCAGCAGCCCCGCCTTCTCTGGGGCCAACGTCCTGACTTTC. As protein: CASSPAFSGANVLTF.

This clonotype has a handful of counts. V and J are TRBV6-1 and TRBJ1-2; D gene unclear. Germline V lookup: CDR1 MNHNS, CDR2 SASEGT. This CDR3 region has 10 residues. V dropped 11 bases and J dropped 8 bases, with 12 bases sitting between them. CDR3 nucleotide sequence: TGTGCCGTGGGAATTGGGGGCTACACCTTC. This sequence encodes CAVGIGGYTF.

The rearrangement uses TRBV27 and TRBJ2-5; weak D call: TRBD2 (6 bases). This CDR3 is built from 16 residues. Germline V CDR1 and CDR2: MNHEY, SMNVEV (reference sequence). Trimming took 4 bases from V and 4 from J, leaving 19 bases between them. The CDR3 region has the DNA TGTGCCAGCAGTTCCTCGCTGAGGGACTTTGTAGAGACCCAGTACTTC. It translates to CASSSSLRDFVETQYF.

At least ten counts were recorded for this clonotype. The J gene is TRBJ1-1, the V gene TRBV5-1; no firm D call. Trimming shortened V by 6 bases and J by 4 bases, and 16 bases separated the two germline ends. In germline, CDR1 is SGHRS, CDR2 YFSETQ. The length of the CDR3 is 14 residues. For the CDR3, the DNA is TGCGCCAGCACGGATTCGGAGGGAGGCACTGAAGCTTTCTTT. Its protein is CASTDSEGGTEAFF.

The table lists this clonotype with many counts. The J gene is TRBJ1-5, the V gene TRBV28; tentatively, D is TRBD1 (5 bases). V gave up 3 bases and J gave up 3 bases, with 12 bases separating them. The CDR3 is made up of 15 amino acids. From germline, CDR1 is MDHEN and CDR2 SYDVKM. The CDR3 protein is CASSFDDRDNQPQHF. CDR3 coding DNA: TGTGCCAGCAGTTTCGACGACAGAGACAATCAGCCCCAGCATTTT.

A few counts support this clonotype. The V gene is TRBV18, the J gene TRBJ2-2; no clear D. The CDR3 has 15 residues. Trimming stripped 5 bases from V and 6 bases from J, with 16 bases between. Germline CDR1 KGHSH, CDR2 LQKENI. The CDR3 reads CASSMATELAGELFF. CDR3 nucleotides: TGTGCCAGCTCAATGGCTACCGAATTGGCCGGGGAGCTGTTTTTT.

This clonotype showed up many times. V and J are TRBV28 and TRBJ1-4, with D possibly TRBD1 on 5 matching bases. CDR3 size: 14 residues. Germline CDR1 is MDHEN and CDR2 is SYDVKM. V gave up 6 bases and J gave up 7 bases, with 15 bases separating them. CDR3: CASSLGRPVEKLFF. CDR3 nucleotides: TGTGCCAGCAGCCTGGGACGCCCAGTTGAAAAACTGTTTTTT.

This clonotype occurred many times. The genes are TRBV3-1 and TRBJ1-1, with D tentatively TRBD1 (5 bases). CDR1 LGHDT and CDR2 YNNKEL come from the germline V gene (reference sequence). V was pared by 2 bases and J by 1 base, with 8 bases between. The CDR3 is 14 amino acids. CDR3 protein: CASSQLTGNTEAFF. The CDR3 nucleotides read TGTGCCAGCAGCCAACTTACAGGGAACACTGAAGCTTTCTTT.

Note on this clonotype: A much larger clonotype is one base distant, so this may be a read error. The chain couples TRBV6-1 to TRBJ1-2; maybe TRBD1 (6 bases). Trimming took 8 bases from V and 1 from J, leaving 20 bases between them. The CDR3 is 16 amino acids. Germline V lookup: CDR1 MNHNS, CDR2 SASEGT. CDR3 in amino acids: CASYDGGRQCNYGYTF. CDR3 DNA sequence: TGTGCCAGCTACGACGGGGGGCGGCAGTGTAACTATGGCTACACCTTC.

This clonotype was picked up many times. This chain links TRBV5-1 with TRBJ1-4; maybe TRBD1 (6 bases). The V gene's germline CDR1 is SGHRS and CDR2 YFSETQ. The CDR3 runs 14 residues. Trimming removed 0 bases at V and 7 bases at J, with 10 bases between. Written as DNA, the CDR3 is TGCGCCAGCAGCTTGGCGGGGGCCGGTGAAAAACTGTTTTTT. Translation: CASSLAGAGEKLFF.

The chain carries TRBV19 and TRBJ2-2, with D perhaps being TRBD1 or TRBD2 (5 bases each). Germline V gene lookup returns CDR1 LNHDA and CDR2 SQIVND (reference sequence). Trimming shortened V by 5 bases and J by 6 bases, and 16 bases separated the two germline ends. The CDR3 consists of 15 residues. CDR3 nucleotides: TGTGCCAGTAGTGGTGGGGCCGGGATGCCCGGGGAGCTGTTTTTT. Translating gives CASSGGAGMPGELFF.

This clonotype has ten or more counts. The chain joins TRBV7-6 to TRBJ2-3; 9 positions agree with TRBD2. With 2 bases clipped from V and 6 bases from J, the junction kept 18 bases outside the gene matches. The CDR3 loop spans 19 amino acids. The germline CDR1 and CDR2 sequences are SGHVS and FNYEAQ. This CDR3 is CASSLSVAGVPYGGDTQYF. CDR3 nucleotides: TGTGCCAGCAGCTTATCGGTAGCGGGGGTACCTTACGGGGGGGATACGCAGTATTTT.

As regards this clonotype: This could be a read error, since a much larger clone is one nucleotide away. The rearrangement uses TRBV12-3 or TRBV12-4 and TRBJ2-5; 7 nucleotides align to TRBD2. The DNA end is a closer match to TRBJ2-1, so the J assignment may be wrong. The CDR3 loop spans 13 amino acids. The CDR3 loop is CASSFAGVETQFF. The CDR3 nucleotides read TGTGCCAGCAGTTTCGCGGGGGTAGAGACCCAGTTCTTC.

CDR3 nucleotides: TGTGCCATCAGCGCCGGTATAGGGGCGGACAGGGACGCCTACGAGCAGTACTTC. This sequence encodes CAISAGIGADRDAYEQYF. The genes are TRBV10-3 and TRBJ2-7; 8 bases agree with TRBD1. CDR3 length: 18 amino acids. The junction had 18 bases not matched to a gene; V was cut back by 6 bases and J by 2 bases. CDR1 and CDR2 (germline): ENHRY, SYGVKD.

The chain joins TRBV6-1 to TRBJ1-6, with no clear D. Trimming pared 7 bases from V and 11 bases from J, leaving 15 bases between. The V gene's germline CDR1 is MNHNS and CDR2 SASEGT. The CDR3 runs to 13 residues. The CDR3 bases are TGTGCCAGCACCACCCAGGATAGGGCACCCCTCCACTTT. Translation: CASTTQDRAPLHF.

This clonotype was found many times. The CDR3 loop reads CASISRAGGIYEQYF. CDR3 sequence (DNA): TGTGCCAGCATCTCCAGGGCAGGGGGCATCTACGAGCAGTACTTC. The genes are TRBV7-2 and TRBJ2-7; 8 bases map to TRBD1. Trimming removed 7 bases from V and 3 bases from J; junction bases left unmatched: 11. The CDR3 runs to 15 residues. Looked up from germline, CDR1 is SGHTA and CDR2 is FQGNSA.

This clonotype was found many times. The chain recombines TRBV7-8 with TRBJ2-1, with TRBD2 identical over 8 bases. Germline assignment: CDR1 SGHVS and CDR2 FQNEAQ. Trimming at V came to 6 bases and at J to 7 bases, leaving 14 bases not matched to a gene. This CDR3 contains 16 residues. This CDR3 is CASRPRSGGNENEQFF. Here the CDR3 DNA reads TGTGCCAGCAGACCAAGGAGCGGGGGTAACGAGAATGAGCAGTTCTTC. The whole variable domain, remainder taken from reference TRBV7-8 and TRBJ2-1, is GAGVSQSPRYKVAKRGQDVALRCDPISGHVSLFWYQQALGQGPEFLTYFQNEAQLDKSGLPSDRFFAERPEGSVSTLKIQRTQQEDSAVYLCASRPRSGGNENEQFFGPGTRLTVL.

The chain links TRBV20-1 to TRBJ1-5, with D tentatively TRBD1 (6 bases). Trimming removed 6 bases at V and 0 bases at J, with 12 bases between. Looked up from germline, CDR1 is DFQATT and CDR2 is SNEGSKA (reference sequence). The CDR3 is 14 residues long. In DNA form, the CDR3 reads TGCAGTGCCGGGGGGCAGATTAGCAATCAGCCCCAGCATTTT. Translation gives CSAGGQISNQPQHF.

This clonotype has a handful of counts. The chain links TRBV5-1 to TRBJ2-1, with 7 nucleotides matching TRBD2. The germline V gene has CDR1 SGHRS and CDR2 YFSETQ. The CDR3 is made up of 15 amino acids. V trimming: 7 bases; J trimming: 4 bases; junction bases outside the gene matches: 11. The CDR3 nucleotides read TGCGCCAGCCATCTTAGAGGCGGGGGATACAATGAGCAGTTCTTC. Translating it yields CASHLRGGGYNEQFF. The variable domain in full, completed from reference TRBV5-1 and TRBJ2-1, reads KAGVTQTPRYLIKTRGQQVTLSCSPISGHRSVSWYQQTPGQGLQFLFEYFSETQRNKGNFPGRFSGRQFSNSRSEMNVSTLELGDSALYLCASHLRGGGYNEQFFGPGTRLTVL.

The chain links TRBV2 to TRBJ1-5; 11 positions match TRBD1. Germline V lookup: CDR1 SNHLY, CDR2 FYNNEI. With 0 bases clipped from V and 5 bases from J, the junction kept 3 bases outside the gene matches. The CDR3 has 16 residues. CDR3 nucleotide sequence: TGTGCCAGCAGTGAAGCGAGGGGACAGGGGGATCAGCCCCAGCATTTT. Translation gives CASSEARGQGDQPQHF.

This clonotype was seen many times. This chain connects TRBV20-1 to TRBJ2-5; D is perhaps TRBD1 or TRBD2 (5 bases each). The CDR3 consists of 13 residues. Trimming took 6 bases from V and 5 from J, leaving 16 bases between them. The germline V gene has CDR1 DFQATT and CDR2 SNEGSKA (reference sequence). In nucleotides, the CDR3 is TGCAGTGCGACAGAGATAGCGAGGGAGACCCAGTACTTC. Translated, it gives CSATEIARETQYF.

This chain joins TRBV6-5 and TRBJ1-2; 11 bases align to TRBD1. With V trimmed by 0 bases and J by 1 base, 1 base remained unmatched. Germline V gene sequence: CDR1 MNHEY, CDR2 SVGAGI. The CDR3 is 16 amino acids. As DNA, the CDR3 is TGTGCCAGCAGTTACTCCGGGACAGGGGGTAACTATGGCTACACCTTC. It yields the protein CASSYSGTGGNYGYTF.

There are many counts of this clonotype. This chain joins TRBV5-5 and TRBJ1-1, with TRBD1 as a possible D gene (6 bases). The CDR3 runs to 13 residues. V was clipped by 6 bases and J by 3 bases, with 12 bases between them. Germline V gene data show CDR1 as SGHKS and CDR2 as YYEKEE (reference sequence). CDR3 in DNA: TGTGCCAGCATCGGACAGCTCCACACTGAAGCTTTCTTT. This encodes CASIGQLHTEAFF.

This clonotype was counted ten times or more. CDR3 nucleotides: TGTGCCAGCAGCCAACGGACGGGGGACAATGAGCAGTTCTTC. Amino acid sequence: CASSQRTGDNEQFF. The rearrangement joins TRBV3-1 to TRBJ2-1; D might be TRBD2 (6 bases). This CDR3 has 14 amino acids. The ends were cut back, 2 bases at V and 5 bases at J, with 10 bases in the middle. Per the germline V gene, CDR1 is LGHDT and CDR2 is YNNKEL (reference sequence).

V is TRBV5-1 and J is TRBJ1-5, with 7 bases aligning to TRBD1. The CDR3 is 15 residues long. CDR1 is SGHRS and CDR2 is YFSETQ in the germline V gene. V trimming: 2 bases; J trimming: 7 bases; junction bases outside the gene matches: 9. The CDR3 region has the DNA TGCGCCAGCAGCTTAACAGGGGAGGTCGTACAGCCCCAGCATTTT. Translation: CASSLTGEVVQPQHF. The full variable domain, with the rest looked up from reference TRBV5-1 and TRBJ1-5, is KAGVTQTPRYLIKTRGQQVTLSCSPISGHRSVSWYQQTPGQGLQFLFEYFSETQRNKGNFPGRFSGRQFSNSRSEMNVSTLELGDSALYLCASSLTGEVVQPQHFGDGTRLSIL.